These T cell receptor beta chains were read from a single sample in a study of OX40 agonist ivuxolimab in advanced cancers. Clones were read by immunoSEQ multiplex PCR, and TCRdb kept only the in-frame ones, dropping some. The sample holds approximately 14,000 clones, 77% seen once. Source: CD4+ or CD8+ T cells sorted from blood, taken in a trial of the OX40 agonist ivuxolimab. These TCRs come from an adult with an advanced solid tumor such as melanoma, head and neck, liver or kidney cancer. Both conserved end residues are trimmed from each CDR3. For some rows the clone size is stated as once, few or many, or as a class when expanded; others skip it.

CDR3 protein: ASSFVGTGRGYNEQF; clone size: .; V gene: TRBV27
CDR3 protein: ASGYQETQY; clone size: .; V gene: TRBV6-1
CDR3 protein: ASSPPGGINEKLF; clone size: .; V gene: TRBV21-1
CDR3 protein: ASSQDLVAEAVDTQY; clone size: .; V gene: TRBV4-2
CDR3 protein: ASSPGAPYEQY; clone size: .; V gene: TRBV11-3
CDR3 protein: ASSSGSEGNEQF; clone size: .; V gene: TRBV13
CDR3 protein: ATPGLAGGPDGTDTQY; clone size: .; V gene: TRBV7-9
CDR3 protein: ASRREGDGYT; clone size: .; V gene: TRBV7-3
CDR3 protein: ASSFPLYEQY; clone size: .; V gene: TRBV5-8
CDR3 protein: ASSLDGIGAF; clone size: .; V gene: TRBV7-6
CDR3 protein: ASSPRTGYGYT; clone size: .; V gene: TRBV19
CDR3 protein: ASSPRGPDTQY; clone size: .; V gene: TRBV7-9
CDR3 protein: ATRRTGDHGYT; clone size: .; V gene: TRBV15
CDR3 protein: ASIGPGQGYEQY; clone size: .; V gene: TRBV10-1
CDR3 protein: ASKFTDSSSYNEQF; clone size: .; V gene: TRBV6-6
CDR3 protein: ASSEVNQGRGGEQY; clone size: .; V gene: TRBV10-2
CDR3 protein: ASRTGNTEAF; clone size: .; V gene: TRBV19
CDR3 protein: ASSSSGRAYEQY; clone size: .; V gene: TRBV6-5
CDR3 protein: ASSRTYSTEAF; clone size: .; V gene: TRBV14
CDR3 protein: ASSLGVGYSNQPQH; clone size: .; V gene: TRBV5-5
CDR3 protein: ASSTGRDGYT; clone size: few; V gene: TRBV7-8
CDR3 protein: ASRPGQGGNQPQH; clone size: .; V gene: TRBV6-1
CDR3 protein: ASSWDRQLGYGYT; clone size: few; V gene: TRBV5-7
CDR3 protein: ASSPTSGSHEQY; clone size: .; V gene: TRBV2
CDR3 protein: AISESPGQGNEQY; clone size: .; V gene: TRBV10-3
CDR3 protein: ASSPKEGNSADTQY; clone size: .; V gene: TRBV18
CDR3 protein: ASSLWTGSQETQY; clone size: .; V gene: TRBV5-1
CDR3 protein: ASSSWGTAPKIQY; clone size: .; V gene: TRBV13
CDR3 protein: ASSPGTTGNFLYEQY; clone size: once; V gene: TRBV2
CDR3 protein: ASSLGEVEQF; clone size: .; V gene: TRBV5-4
CDR3 protein: ASSLTGRYYEQY; clone size: .; V gene: TRBV5-6
CDR3 protein: AWSLGTETQY; clone size: once; V gene: TRBV30
CDR3 protein: ASSVATNTGELF; clone size: .; V gene: TRBV9
CDR3 protein: ATSTWTGRFETQY; clone size: .; V gene: TRBV15
CDR3 protein: ASGLDTQGAAYGYT; clone size: .; V gene: TRBV12-5
CDR3 protein: ASSAWGQGSDTQY; clone size: .; V gene: TRBV9
CDR3 protein: ASLWGTSGGDEQF; clone size: .; V gene: TRBV2
CDR3 protein: ASSLDGGGVGRETQY; clone size: .; V gene: TRBV11-3
CDR3 protein: ASSYQNEKLF; clone size: .; V gene: TRBV13
CDR3 protein: AWSSRDEQY; clone size: .; V gene: TRBV30
CDR3 protein: ASSLNYGNEQF; clone size: .; V gene: TRBV27
CDR3 protein: ASSSLGPYTDTQY; clone size: .; V gene: TRBV5-1
CDR3 protein: ASSYRDRYEQY; clone size: .; V gene: TRBV5-6
CDR3 protein: ASSPSYEQY; clone size: few; V gene: TRBV21-1
CDR3 protein: ASSEDSMNTEAF; clone size: .; V gene: TRBV5-8
CDR3 protein: ASSLDRDSNYNEKLF; clone size: .; V gene: TRBV11-2
CDR3 protein: ASSPRVVQETQY; clone size: once; V gene: TRBV14
CDR3 protein: ASPTGGQPQH; clone size: .; V gene: TRBV30
CDR3 protein: ASSFYRSMNTEAF; clone size: few; V gene: TRBV5-6
CDR3 protein: ASSWDRELMGGQY; clone size: .; V gene: TRBV5-6
CDR3 protein: ASSLGTGTGGWSSYEQY; clone size: .; V gene: TRBV28
CDR3 protein: ASSSPGQIYEQY; clone size: once; V gene: TRBV5-1